These T cell receptor beta chains were read from a single sample in a study of T-cell reconstitution after alpha-beta-depleted transplantation in children. TCRdb fed the PCR reads into MiXCR, producing one record per CDR3 protein. The table records under 300,000 distinct CDR3 sequences, 11% of them present only once. Material: peripheral blood, obtained 180 days after TCRalphabeta/CD19-depleted stem cell transplant. The receptors derive from a male patient aged 2-15 years who had a stem cell transplant for chronic granulomatous disease, so the T cells may come from the graft donor. Each CDR3 is given with its conserved first and last residue. D genes are given only for firm matches. Only some rows state a clone size, as once, few, many or a class for expanded clones.

J	D	V	size	length	CDR3	DNA
TRBJ2-1	-	TRBV27	many	11	CASRTAIEQFF	TGTGCCAGCAGAACAGCGATTGAGCAGTTCTTC
TRBJ1-4	TRBD1	TRBV28	few	15	CASSPPGQGREKLFF	TGTGCCAGCAGTCCGCCGGGACAGGGGAGGGAAAAACTGTTTTTT
TRBJ2-1	-	TRBV4-2	many	15	CASSQDLEGFNEQFF	TGTGCCAGCAGCCAAGATCTGGAGGGTTTCAATGAGCAGTTCTTC
TRBJ2-1	-	TRBV10-3	many	13	CAIGGSSYNEQFF	TGTGCCATCGGTGGGAGCTCCTACAATGAGCAGTTCTTC
TRBJ1-3	-	TRBV29-1	-	15	CSVTDRSSSGNTIYF	TGCAGCGTTACAGACAGGTCGAGCTCTGGAAACACCATATATTTT
TRBJ1-2	-	TRBV4-1	few	14	CASTEAQTLYGDTF	TGCGCCAGCACCGAAGCCCAGACTCTCTATGGCGACACCTTC
TRBJ1-5	-	TRBV18	few	15	CASSPQGGFDQPQHF	TGTGCCAGCTCACCTCAAGGGGGATTCGATCAGCCCCAGCATTTT
TRBJ1-5	-	TRBV5-1	many	13	CASRPGASGPQHF	TGCGCCAGCAGACCCGGGGCATCAGGGCCCCAGCATTTT
TRBJ2-1	-	TRBV18	few	16	CASSPSAANSYNEQFF	TGTGCCAGCTCACCATCTGCGGCCAACTCCTACAATGAGCAGTTCTTC
TRBJ2-1	-	TRBV7-6	many	13	CASSLGQVNEQFF	TGTGCCAGCAGCTTAGGGCAGGTTAATGAGCAGTTCTTC
TRBJ1-1	-	TRBV6-5	many	14	CASSYSSRASEAFF	TGTGCCAGCAGTTACTCGAGCAGGGCATCTGAAGCTTTCTTT
TRBJ2-5	TRBD2	TRBV20-1	many	14	CSASPAGAPWAQYF	TGCAGTGCTAGCCCAGCGGGGGCCCCGTGGGCCCAGTACTTC
TRBJ2-7	-	TRBV30	many	10	CAWSRLEQYF	TGTGCCTGGAGTCGGTTGGAGCAGTACTTC
TRBJ2-7	-	TRBV28	many	15	CASSLEGLSSYEQYF	TGTGCCAGCAGTTTAGAGGGTTTAAGCTCCTACGAGCAGTACTTC
TRBJ1-1	-	TRBV10-3	many	16	CAISRLLGPTGTEAFF	TGTGCCATCAGTCGTCTATTGGGCCCAACAGGTACTGAAGCTTTCTTT